Presented here are 14 T cell receptor beta chains from one specimen sequenced in a study of T cells expressing NK-cell markers (TCRdb year 2020). Library prep was done by 5' RACE. This sample was sequenced with an Illumina HiSeq 2000. TCRdb reprocessed the reads, so every CDR3 protein sequence counts as one entry and DNA is not shown. The sample table records about 460,000 distinct CDR3 sequences. Over 1.3% of the sample lies in the top ten. What was sequenced was blood T cells: a sorted CD56 or NKG2C T cell subset, CD4+ or CD8+ T cells, or bulk PBMC T cells (not recorded which). These receptors were taken from a woman between 45 and 65 years old in good health. Donor details come from another sample of the same person, matched by shared clones.

The CDR3 protein is CSARDFGSTDTQYF. The rearrangement links TRBV20-1 to TRBJ2-3. This CDR3 is built from 14 residues. Germline assignment: CDR1 DFQATT and CDR2 SNEGSKA (reference sequence).

This rearrangement joins TRBV2 to TRBJ2-1; absent DNA, TCRdb's TRBD2 call cannot be checked. The germline V gene has CDR1 SNHLY and CDR2 FYNNEI. CDR3 length: 16 amino acids. The CDR3 loop is CASTPPGLAVNNEQFF.

The chain couples TRBV2 to TRBJ2-1; the TCRdb call, TRBD2, lacks DNA for checking. Germline CDR1 and CDR2: SNHLY and FYNNEI. The CDR3 is made up of 12 amino acids. The CDR3 spells CASSESSGRQFF.

The rearrangement joins TRBV4-2 to TRBJ2-7. Germline CDR1 and CDR2: LGHNA and YNFKEQ. The CDR3 spans 11 residues. The CDR3 protein is CASSQDGEQYF.

The V call is TRBV10-3, the J call TRBJ2-1. This CDR3 spans 13 amino acids. Germline V gene lookup returns CDR1 ENHRY and CDR2 SYGVKD. CDR3 loop: CAISESTNNEQFF.

The V call is TRBV15, the J call TRBJ2-2; TCRdb reports TRBD1, a call that lacks DNA to check it against. CDR3 length equals 15 residues. Germline V lookup: CDR1 LNHNV, CDR2 YYDKDF (reference sequence). CDR3 residues: CATSRERGDTGELFF.

V and J are TRBV2 and TRBJ2-3; TCRdb indicates TRBD2, and absent DNA this call remains unverified. The CDR3 is made up of 15 amino acids. Per the germline V gene, CDR1 is SNHLY and CDR2 is FYNNEI. The CDR3 reads CASSESLAGADTQYF. The variable domain in full, with the rest retrieved from reference TRBV2 and TRBJ2-3, is EPEVTQTPSHQVTQMGQEVILRCVPISNHLYFYWYRQILGQKVEFLVSFYNNEISEKSEIFDDQFSVERPDGSNFTLKIRSTKLEDSAMYFCASSESLAGADTQYFGPGTRLTVL.

This chain connects TRBV27 to TRBJ2-3; without DNA, the TCRdb call of TRBD2 cannot be checked. CDR3 size: 15 residues. In germline, CDR1 is MNHEY, CDR2 SMNVEV (reference sequence). The CDR3 loop is CASSPGLKGTDTQYF.

The chain is built from TRBV11-2 and TRBJ2-7; TCRdb indicates TRBD1, and absent DNA this call remains unverified. The length of the CDR3 is 18 residues. The V gene's germline CDR1 is SGHAT and CDR2 FQNNGV. This CDR3 is CASSLVRGGRDRIYEQYF.

The chain links TRBV11-2 to TRBJ2-4; without DNA, the TCRdb call of TRBD1 cannot be checked. Germline CDR1 is SGHAT and CDR2 is FQNNGV. This CDR3 comprises 16 residues. CDR3 sequence reads: CASSPIRDREKNIQYF. Using reference TRBV11-2 and TRBJ2-4 for the parts outside the CDR3, the full variable domain is EAGVAQSPRYKIIEKRQSVAFWCNPISGHATLYWYQQILGQGPKLLIQFQNNGVVDDSQLPKDRFSAERLKGVDSTLKIQPAKLEDSAVYLCASSPIRDREKNIQYFGAGTRLSVL.

The J gene is TRBJ2-5, the V gene TRBV3-1; TCRdb designates TRBD2, a call that cannot be tested without DNA. Germline assignment: CDR1 LGHDT and CDR2 YNNKEL (reference sequence). This CDR3 spans 14 amino acids. CDR3 in amino acids: CASSQGTRQETQYF.

The chain employs TRBV7-2 and TRBJ1-2; the TRBD1 assignment by TCRdb is unverifiable without DNA. Germline CDR1 SGHTA, CDR2 FQGNSA. This CDR3 has 12 residues. The CDR3 is CASSLDWRTGTF.

The chain carries TRBV5-6 and TRBJ1-2; the TCRdb call, TRBD1, lacks DNA for checking. This CDR3 has 15 residues. The germline V gene has CDR1 SGHDT and CDR2 YYEEEE. CDR3 loop: CASSLVQGAVYGYTF.

V and J are TRBV19 and TRBJ2-3. Germline V lookup: CDR1 LNHDA, CDR2 SQIVND (reference sequence). The CDR3 contains 14 residues. The chain's CDR3 is CASSSLLASDTQYF.